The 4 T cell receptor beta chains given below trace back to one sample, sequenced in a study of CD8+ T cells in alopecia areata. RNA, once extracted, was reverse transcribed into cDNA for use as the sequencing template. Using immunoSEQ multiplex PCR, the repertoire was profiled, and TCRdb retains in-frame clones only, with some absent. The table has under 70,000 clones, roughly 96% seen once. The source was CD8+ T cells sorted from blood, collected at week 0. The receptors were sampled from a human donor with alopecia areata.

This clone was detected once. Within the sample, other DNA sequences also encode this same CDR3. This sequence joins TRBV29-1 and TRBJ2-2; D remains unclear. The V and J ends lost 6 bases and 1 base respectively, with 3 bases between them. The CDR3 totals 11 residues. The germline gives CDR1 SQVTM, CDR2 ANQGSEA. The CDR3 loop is CSVQNTGELFF. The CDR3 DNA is TGCAGCGTCCAGAACACCGGGGAGCTGTTTTTT.

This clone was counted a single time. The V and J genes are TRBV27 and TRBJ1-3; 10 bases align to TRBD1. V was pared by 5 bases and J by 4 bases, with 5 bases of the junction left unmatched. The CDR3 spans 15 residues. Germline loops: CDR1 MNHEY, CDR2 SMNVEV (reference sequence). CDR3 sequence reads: CASSPGTGDGNTIYF. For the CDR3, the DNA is TGTGCCAGCAGTCCCGGGACAGGGGACGGAAACACCATATATTTT.

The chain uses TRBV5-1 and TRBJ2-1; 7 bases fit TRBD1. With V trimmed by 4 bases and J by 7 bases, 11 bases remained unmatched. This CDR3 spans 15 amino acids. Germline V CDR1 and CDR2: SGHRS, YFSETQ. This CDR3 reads CASSKGQLEVNEQFF. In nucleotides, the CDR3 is TGCGCCAGCAGCAAGGGACAGCTGGAAGTTAATGAGCAGTTCTTC.

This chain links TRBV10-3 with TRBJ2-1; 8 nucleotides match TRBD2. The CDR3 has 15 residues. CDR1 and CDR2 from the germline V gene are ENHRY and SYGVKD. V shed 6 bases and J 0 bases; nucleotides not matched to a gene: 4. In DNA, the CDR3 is TGTGCCATCAGATTTACTAGCGGCTCCTACAATGAGCAGTTCTTC. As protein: CAIRFTSGSYNEQFF.